This is a list of T cell receptor beta chains from one sample in a study of blood T cell repertoires in COVID-19. Using immunoSEQ multiplex PCR, the repertoire was profiled, and TCRdb retains in-frame clones only, with some absent. The table has some 330,000 clones, about four fifths seen once. Sequenced: PBMCs or T cells enriched from blood (not recorded which). All receptors come from a woman aged 50 to 60 who had recovered from COVID-19. Both conserved end residues are part of each CDR3. A D gene is named only where the DNA matches it firmly. Clone size is shown for a subset of rows, as once, few, many or a class of expanded clone.

TGTGCCAGCAGCTTAACCGCGGGGGCTTCCTACAATGAGCAGTTCTTC | CASSLTAGASYNEQFF | TRBV7-3 | - | TRBJ2-1 | -
TGTGCCTTTGGACAGGCCTATGGCTACACCTTC | CAFGQAYGYTF | TRBV30 | - | TRBJ1-2 | TRBD1
TGTGCCAGTAGTTCTTGGGACAGGAACCGCTATGGCTACACCTTC | CASSSWDRNRYGYTF | TRBV19 | - | TRBJ1-2 | TRBD1
TGTGCCAGCAGCCAAGGGGGCGGGGGGAATTCACCCCTCCACTTT | CASSQGGGGNSPLHF | TRBV3-1/TRBV3-2 | - | TRBJ1-6 | -
TGTGCCAGCAGTGTCGACAGGGGGAATGGTAGGGGCAATCAGCCCCAGCATTTT | CASSVDRGNGRGNQPQHF | TRBV6-1 | - | TRBJ1-5 | TRBD1
TGTGCCAGTAGTAAACAGACTAGCGTATCTTACAATGAGCAGTTCTTC | CASSKQTSVSYNEQFF | TRBV19 | - | TRBJ2-1 | TRBD2
TGTGCCAGCAGCTCACCAGGACAGGGAAACTATGGCTACACCTTC | CASSSPGQGNYGYTF | TRBV7-2 | once | TRBJ1-2 | TRBD1
TGTGCCAGCAGCAGGGGAGACCAAGAGACCCAGTACTTC | CASSRGDQETQYF | TRBV12-3/TRBV12-4 | - | TRBJ2-5 | -
TGTGCCAGCAGCTTCGACGGGTGGACTGAAGCTTTCTTT | CASSFDGWTEAFF | TRBV7-9 | few | TRBJ1-1 | -
TGTGCCAGCAGCATGGGCTATAGCAATCAGCCCCAGCATTTT | CASSMGYSNQPQHF | TRBV6-5 | - | TRBJ1-5 | -
TGTGCCAGCAGCCCTGGGGCACAGGGGTACGAGCAGTACTTC | CASSPGAQGYEQYF | TRBV7-2 | - | TRBJ2-7 | TRBD1
TGTGCCAGCAGCCGGGACCTGACTAGCGGGAGTGTCGAGCAGTACTTC | CASSRDLTSGSVEQYF | TRBV14 | - | TRBJ2-7 | TRBD2
TGTGCCAGCAGCCCTGGAGCCGGGACAGCTGGTTCCCCACACAATGAGCAGTTCTTC | CASSPGAGTAGSPHNEQFF | TRBV5-4 | - | TRBJ2-1 | TRBD1
TGTGCCAGCAGCCGCGGTGAGGGTCGTGAGCAGTACTTC | CASSRGEGREQYF | TRBV5-4 | few | TRBJ2-7 | -
TGTGCCAGCACCGACGGGTATGGCTACACCTTC | CASTDGYGYTF | TRBV6-5 | - | TRBJ1-2 | -
TGTGCCAGCTCACCACTATCTCAGGGTGGCAACATTCAGTACTTC | CASSPLSQGGNIQYF | TRBV18 | - | TRBJ2-4 | -
TGCAGCGTCGCCAAGACAGTCGGCACTGAAGCTTTCTTT | CSVAKTVGTEAFF | TRBV29-1 | - | TRBJ1-1 | -
TGTGCCAGCAGTACGACAGGGGCCCATGGCTACACCTTC | CASSTTGAHGYTF | TRBV11-3 | - | TRBJ1-2 | TRBD1
TGTGCCAGCAGCGTACCGGACAGTGAAGAGACCCAGTACTTC | CASSVPDSEETQYF | TRBV9 | - | TRBJ2-5 | -
TGTGCCAGCAGTCATCCGACAGGGATGAGTGGCTACACCTTC | CASSHPTGMSGYTF | TRBV6-2/TRBV6-3 | - | TRBJ1-2 | TRBD1
TGTGCCAGCAGCGAGGGGACAGGGGGCAACAATCAGCCCCAGCATTTT | CASSEGTGGNNQPQHF | TRBV9 | - | TRBJ1-5 | TRBD1
TGTGCCAGTTGGGGCGGGGGAAAAGGGAACACTGAAGCTTTCTTT | CASWGGGKGNTEAFF | TRBV2 | - | TRBJ1-1 | -
TGTGCCAGCAGCCTAGCAGGAAACTCTGGAAACACCATATATTTT | CASSLAGNSGNTIYF | TRBV7-3 | - | TRBJ1-3 | -
TGTGCCAGCAGCGTAGGGGCACTAGCTAACTATGGCTACACCTTC | CASSVGALANYGYTF | TRBV9 | - | TRBJ1-2 | -
TGTGCCAGCAGTTTCAAGAACAGGGGGGATTCTGAAGCTTTCTTT | CASSFKNRGDSEAFF | TRBV6-6 | - | TRBJ1-1 | TRBD1
TGTGCCAGCAGTTACTCGACTCACTCGAGCTCCTACGAGCAGTACTTC | CASSYSTHSSSYEQYF | TRBV6-5 | - | TRBJ2-7 | -
TGTGCCAGTAGTATAAACGGGGCCTACGAGCAGTACTTC | CASSINGAYEQYF | TRBV19 | - | TRBJ2-7 | -
TGCGCCAGCAGCCAAGATGACAGGGGGTACGAGCAGTACTTC | CASSQDDRGYEQYF | TRBV4-1 | - | TRBJ2-7 | TRBD1
TGTGCCAGCTCACCCCTCCCAACCGGGACAGGGGGAGACGGCTACACCTTC | CASSPLPTGTGGDGYTF | TRBV18 | - | TRBJ1-2 | TRBD1
TGTGCCAGCACCCACAGCCCCAACACTGAAGCTTTCTTT | CASTHSPNTEAFF | TRBV11-3 | - | TRBJ1-1 | -
TGTGCCAGCAGCTCGCCGAGACAGGGATTTAACTATGGCTACACCTTC | CASSSPRQGFNYGYTF | TRBV11-2 | - | TRBJ1-2 | TRBD1
TGTGCCAGCAGCCAAGATATGGCGAACACTGAAGCTTTCTTT | CASSQDMANTEAFF | TRBV3-1/TRBV3-2 | - | TRBJ1-1 | -
TGTGCCAGCAGCTTATTAGCGGGGCTAACAGATACGCAGTATTTT | CASSLLAGLTDTQYF | TRBV7-9 | once | TRBJ2-3 | TRBD2
TGTGCCAGCAGGGGCCTGGTGGAGCAGTACTTC | CASRGLVEQYF | TRBV28 | - | TRBJ2-7 | -
TGTGCCAGCTCGCCCTCCCTCAGGGGACGTTTCACAGATACGCAGTATTTT | CASSPSLRGRFTDTQYF | TRBV25-1 | - | TRBJ2-3 | -
TGTGCCAGCAGTCCCCAAGCGGGAGTCCCAGATACGCAGTATTTT | CASSPQAGVPDTQYF | TRBV27 | - | TRBJ2-3 | TRBD2
TGTGCCAGCAGCTATGATCGGGGAGGTCAGCCCCAGCATTTT | CASSYDRGGQPQHF | TRBV7-2 | once | TRBJ1-5 | -
TGTGCCAGCTCAACAATCTCCGGGACAGGGGTAGCCAAAAACATTCAGTACTTC | CASSTISGTGVAKNIQYF | TRBV18 | - | TRBJ2-4 | TRBD1
TGTGCCAGCACCCTGACCCGGGACAGAAATTCACCCCTCCACTTT | CASTLTRDRNSPLHF | TRBV6-5 | - | TRBJ1-6 | TRBD1
TGTGCCAGCAGGGATCTCAGGGGGCGGATTTTGGCTTTCTTT | CASRDLRGRILAFF | TRBV6-5 | once | TRBJ1-1 | TRBD1
TGTGCCAGCAATCGACAGGGCAACAATGAAAAACTGTTTTTT | CASNRQGNNEKLFF | TRBV19 | once | TRBJ1-4 | TRBD1
TGTGCCAGCAGCGCCGGGACAGGGGAAGGTTACGAGCAGTACTTC | CASSAGTGEGYEQYF | TRBV7-6 | few | TRBJ2-7 | TRBD1
TGCAGTGGAGGACAGGGCTATGGCTACACCTTC | CSGGQGYGYTF | TRBV29-1 | - | TRBJ1-2 | TRBD1
TGTGCCAGCAGCAGGGGGGGGCCTACAGATACGCAGTATTTT | CASSRGGPTDTQYF | TRBV21-1 | - | TRBJ2-3 | -
TGTGCCAGTAGCCTTAGATACCCCCACCCCCTCCACTTT | CASSLRYPHPLHF | TRBV19 | once | TRBJ1-6 | -
TGTGCCAGCAGTGTAGCCAGCGGGAGGGCCTCGGCCGGGGAGCTGTTTTTT | CASSVASGRASAGELFF | TRBV2 | - | TRBJ2-2 | TRBD2
TGTGCCAGTAGTATAGGGACTTCCCACGTGGCAGATACGCAGTATTTT | CASSIGTSHVADTQYF | TRBV19 | - | TRBJ2-3 | -
TGTGCCAGCAGCTCTCCAGGTTGGGCCAATCAGCCCCAGCATTTT | CASSSPGWANQPQHF | TRBV7-8 | - | TRBJ1-5 | -
TGTGCCAGCAGTTCGGACAGGGTCACAGATACGCAGTATTTT | CASSSDRVTDTQYF | TRBV27 | - | TRBJ2-3 | TRBD1
TGTGCCAGCAGCCAAGGACCCTTACTAGCGGGGGGGCTCGACGAGCAGTACTTC | CASSQGPLLAGGLDEQYF | TRBV3-1/TRBV3-2 | once | TRBJ2-7 | TRBD2